Given below is one TCR beta chain in context. CDR3 length: 16 residues. Trimming took 1 base from V and 7 from J, leaving 16 bases between them. Germline CDR1 reads SGHAT; CDR2 reads FQDESV (reference sequence). These data come from a study of OX40 agonist ivuxolimab in advanced cancers. Whole-study context: Cancers in dose escalation were hepatocellular, melanoma, renal cell and head and neck. Checkpoint inhibitors had been given previously to approximately 40% of patients.

The protocol was immunoSEQ multiplex PCR, while the TCRdb copy is restricted to in-frame clones and leaves out a portion. The table lists 50,000 to 75,000 clones, about nine tenths of them singletons. V usage is TRBV11-1 and J usage is TRBJ2-2; no clear D gene. The sample here was CD4+ or CD8+ T cells sorted from blood, taken in a trial of the OX40 agonist ivuxolimab. The sequence derives from an adult with an advanced solid tumor such as melanoma, head and neck, liver or kidney cancer. The DNA for the CDR3 is TGTGCCAGCAGCTTAGGTGCTGGAACCTCAGGCGGGGAGCTGTTTTTT. Its translation: CASSLGAGTSGGELFF.